A selection of T cell receptor beta chains follows, all from one sample in a study of blood T cell repertoires in COVID-19. TCRdb's table, derived via immunoSEQ multiplex PCR, lists solely in-frame clones and lacks some. The sample records hundreds of thousands of clones, over 65% being singletons. Sequences were obtained from peripheral blood. These receptors were taken from a woman aged 70-85 years with active or convalescent COVID-19. CDR3s include the opening cysteine and the closing phenylalanine or tryptophan. D genes are given only for firm matches. Only part of the rows carry a size: once, few, many, or a class if the clone is expanded.

cdr3_aa	cdr3_nt	d_call	j_call	clone_size	v_call
CASSSLGGSGNTIYF	TGTGCCAGCAGCTCTCTGGGAGGATCCGGAAACACCATATATTTT	.	TRBJ1-3	.	TRBV5-5
CASSLGQDGQETQYF	TGTGCCAGCAGCTTGGGACAGGACGGGCAAGAGACCCAGTACTTC	TRBD1	TRBJ2-5	.	TRBV11-3
CASSLMGAQNEKLFF	TGTGCCAGCAGCTTAATGGGCGCCCAGAATGAAAAACTGTTTTTT	.	TRBJ1-4	.	TRBV5-5
CASSQGIATNTEAFF	TGCGCCAGCAGCCAAGGGATAGCAACGAACACTGAAGCTTTCTTT	.	TRBJ1-1	.	TRBV4-1
CASSKRGRGEYNEQFF	TGTGCCAGTAGTAAAAGAGGGCGGGGAGAATACAATGAGCAGTTCTTC	.	TRBJ2-1	.	TRBV19
CASSSGTGGWNEQFF	TGTGCCAGCAGCTCGGGGACAGGGGGCTGGAATGAGCAGTTCTTC	TRBD1	TRBJ2-1	few	TRBV7-6
CASSPGGTGEQYF	TGTGCCAGCAGCCCCGGGGGGACCGGCGAGCAGTACTTC	TRBD2	TRBJ2-7	.	TRBV11-2
CASSPTGGVNTEAFF	TGTGCCAGCTCACCCACAGGGGGAGTGAACACTGAAGCTTTCTTT	TRBD1	TRBJ1-1	few	TRBV18
CASSQRPIGGEQFF	TGTGCCAGCAGCCAACGTCCTATAGGGGGAGAGCAGTTCTTC	.	TRBJ2-1	.	TRBV3-1/TRBV3-2
CASRATGRYTF	TGTGCCAGCAGGGCTACAGGACGCTACACCTTC	.	TRBJ1-2	.	TRBV3-1/TRBV3-2
CASSLDGYGYTF	TGTGCCAGCAGCTTAGACGGCTATGGCTACACCTTC	.	TRBJ1-2	.	TRBV7-2
CASSQDLRTENIQYF	TGTGCCAGCAGCCAAGATTTGCGGACAGAAAACATTCAGTACTTC	.	TRBJ2-4	few	TRBV3-1/TRBV3-2
CASSPHSGDDTQYF	TGTGCCAGCAGCCCGCATTCGGGGGACGATACGCAGTATTTT	.	TRBJ2-3	.	TRBV7-3
CASSLVPGQEVNYGYTF	TGTGCCAGCAGCTTGGTTCCGGGACAGGAGGTTAACTATGGCTACACCTTC	TRBD1	TRBJ1-2	.	TRBV5-5
CASRQQSSTDTQYF	TGCGCCAGCAGACAGCAATCTAGCACAGATACGCAGTATTTT	.	TRBJ2-3	.	TRBV5-1
CAWSPGLEDTQYF	TGTGCCTGGAGTCCGGGGTTGGAAGATACGCAGTATTTT	.	TRBJ2-3	.	TRBV30